This TCR beta chain was found in a study of CD8 T cells in ankylosing spondylitis. Study findings and constraints: Reports say disease-linked clones showed up significantly more in matched ankylosing spondylitis synovial fluid. Ankylosing spondylitis blood appeared to carry a characteristic TCR beta motif of roughly 8 highly homologous variants.

TCRdb processed the 5' RACE reads anew with MiXCR; each CDR3 protein has one entry. The sample shows about 460,000 distinct CDR3 sequences, approximately 5% of them seen only once. This clonotype came up many times. The antigen is undetermined. V lost 4 bases and J 0 bases, leaving 16 bases between the germline ends. There are 16 residues in the CDR3. Germline CDR1 SGHTA, CDR2 FQGNSA. This receptor was obtained from a male donor with ankylosing spondylitis. The V gene is TRBV7-2, the J gene TRBJ2-7; either TRBD1 or TRBD2 may supply D (5 bases each). The sequenced sample consisted of blood, either unsorted or a sorted T cell fraction (not recorded which). The CDR3 spells CASSSGRGRASYEQYF. CDR3 coding DNA: TGTGCCAGCAGCTCGGGTCGGGGCAGGGCCTCCTACGAGCAGTACTTC.